This TCR beta chain was identified in a study of spatial heterogeneity in lung cancer. As for the study in general: When follow-up PBMC samples existed, they were sequenced (at a median of roughly 2 years after resection).

Germline-derived CDR1 and CDR2 are MNHEY and SMNVEV (reference sequence). The CDR3 is made up of 16 amino acids. The V gene end was trimmed by 0 bases and the J gene end by 9 bases; junction bases not matched to a gene: 12. The time point: blood at routine non-recurrence follow-up after resection. No cell sorting; template was whole RNA from tumor, lung tissue or PBMC. TCRdb called the 5' RACE reads again in MiXCR, with one record for every CDR3 protein. The profile shows about 47,000 distinct CDR3 sequences, less than 9.5% of them singletons. In its sample, this clonotype was seen many times. This clonotype was sampled from a female donor with early-stage non-small cell lung cancer. This chain uses TRBV27 with TRBJ2-7; 9 bases fit TRBD1. Specimen: PBMCs, collected at follow-up. In nucleotides, the CDR3 is TGTGCCAGCAGTTTATCCCCTGGGACAGGGCAGGAACGGCAGTACTTC. Protein: CASSLSPGTGQERQYF.